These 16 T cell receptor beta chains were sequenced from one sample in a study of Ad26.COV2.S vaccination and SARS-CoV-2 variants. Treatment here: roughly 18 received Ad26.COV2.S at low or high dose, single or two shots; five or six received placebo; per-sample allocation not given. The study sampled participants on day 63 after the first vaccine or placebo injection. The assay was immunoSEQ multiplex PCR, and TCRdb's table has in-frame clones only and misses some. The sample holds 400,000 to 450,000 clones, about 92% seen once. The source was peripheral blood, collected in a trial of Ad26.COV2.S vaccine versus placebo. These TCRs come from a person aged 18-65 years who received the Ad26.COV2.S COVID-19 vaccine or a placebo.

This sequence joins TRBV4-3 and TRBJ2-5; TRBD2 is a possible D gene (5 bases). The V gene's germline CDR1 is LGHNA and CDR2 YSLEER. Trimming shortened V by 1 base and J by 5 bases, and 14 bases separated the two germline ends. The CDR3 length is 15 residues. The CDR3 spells CASSQAVGSGETQYF. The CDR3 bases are TGCGCCAGCAGCCAAGCGGTGGGTTCGGGGGAGACCCAGTACTTC.

CDR3 sequence: CATSRAPGQGGGETQYF. For the CDR3, the DNA is TGTGCCACCAGCAGAGCGCCGGGACAGGGCGGGGGAGAGACCCAGTACTTC. The chain recombines TRBV15 with TRBJ2-5, with 9 bases that match TRBD1. V shed 1 base and J 4 bases; nucleotides not matched to a gene: 10. This CDR3 spans 17 amino acids. Germline CDR1 is LNHNV and CDR2 is YYDKDF (reference sequence).

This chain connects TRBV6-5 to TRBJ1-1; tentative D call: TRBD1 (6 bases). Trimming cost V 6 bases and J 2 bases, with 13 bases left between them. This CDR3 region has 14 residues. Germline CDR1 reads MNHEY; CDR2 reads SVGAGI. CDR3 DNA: TGTGCCAGCAGCCCCGGGACACTTAACACTGAAGCTTTCTTT. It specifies CASSPGTLNTEAFF.

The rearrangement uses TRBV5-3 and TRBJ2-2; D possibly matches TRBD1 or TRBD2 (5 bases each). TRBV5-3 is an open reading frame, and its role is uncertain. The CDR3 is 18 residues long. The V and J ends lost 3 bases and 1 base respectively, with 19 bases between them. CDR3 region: CARSSRPRGRLNTGELFF. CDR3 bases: TGTGCCAGAAGCTCGCGACCCCGGGGCAGACTGAACACCGGGGAGCTGTTTTTT.

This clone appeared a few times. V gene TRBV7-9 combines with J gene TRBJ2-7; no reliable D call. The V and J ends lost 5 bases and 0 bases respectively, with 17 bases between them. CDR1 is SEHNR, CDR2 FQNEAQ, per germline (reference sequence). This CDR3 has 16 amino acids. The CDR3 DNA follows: TGTGCCAGCAGCGGGATTAACGGCAGGAGCTCCTACGAGCAGTACTTC. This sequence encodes CASSGINGRSSYEQYF. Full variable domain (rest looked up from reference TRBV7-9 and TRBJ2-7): DTGVSQNPRHKITKRGQNVTFRCDPISEHNRLYWYRQTLGQGPEFLTYFQNEAQLEKSRLLSDRFSAERPKGSFSTLEIQRTEQGDSAMYLCASSGINGRSSYEQYFGPGTRLTVT.

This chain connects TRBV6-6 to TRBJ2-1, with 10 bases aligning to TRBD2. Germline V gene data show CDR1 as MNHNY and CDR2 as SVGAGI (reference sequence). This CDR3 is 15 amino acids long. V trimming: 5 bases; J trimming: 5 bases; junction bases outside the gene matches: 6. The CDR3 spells CASSPPSGGNNEQFF. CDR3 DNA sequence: TGTGCCAGCAGTCCCCCTAGCGGGGGCAACAATGAGCAGTTCTTC.

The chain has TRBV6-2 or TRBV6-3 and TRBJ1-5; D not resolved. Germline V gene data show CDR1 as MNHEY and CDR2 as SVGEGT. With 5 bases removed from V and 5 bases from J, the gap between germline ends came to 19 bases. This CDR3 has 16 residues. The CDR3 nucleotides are TGTGCCAGCAGTCGGTTCTCGGCGCCTGTTCATCAGCCCCAGCATTTT. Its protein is CASSRFSAPVHQPQHF.

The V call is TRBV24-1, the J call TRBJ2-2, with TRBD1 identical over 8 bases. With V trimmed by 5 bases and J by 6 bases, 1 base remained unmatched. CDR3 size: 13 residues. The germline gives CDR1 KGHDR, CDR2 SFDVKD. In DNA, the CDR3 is TGTGCCACCAGTGGGACAGGGTCCGGGGAGCTGTTTTTT. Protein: CATSGTGSGELFF.

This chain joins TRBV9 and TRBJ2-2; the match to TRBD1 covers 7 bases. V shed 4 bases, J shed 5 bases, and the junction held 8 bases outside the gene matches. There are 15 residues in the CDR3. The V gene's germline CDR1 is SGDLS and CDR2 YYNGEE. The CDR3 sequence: CASSTRQGGTGELFF. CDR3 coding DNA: TGTGCCAGCAGCACGCGACAGGGCGGGACCGGGGAGCTGTTTTTT. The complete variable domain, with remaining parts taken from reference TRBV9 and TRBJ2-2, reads DSGVTQTPKHLITATGQRVTLRCSPRSGDLSVYWYQQSLDQGLQFLIQYYNGEERAKGNILERFSAQQFPDLHSELNLSSLELGDSALYFCASSTRQGGTGELFFGEGSRLTVL.

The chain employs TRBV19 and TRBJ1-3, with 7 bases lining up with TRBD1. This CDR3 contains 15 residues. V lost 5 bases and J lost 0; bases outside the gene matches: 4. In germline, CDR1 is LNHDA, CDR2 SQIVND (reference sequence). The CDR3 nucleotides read TGTGCCAGTAGTTCTTCAGGGGGCTCTGGAAACACCATATATTTT. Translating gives CASSSSGGSGNTIYF.

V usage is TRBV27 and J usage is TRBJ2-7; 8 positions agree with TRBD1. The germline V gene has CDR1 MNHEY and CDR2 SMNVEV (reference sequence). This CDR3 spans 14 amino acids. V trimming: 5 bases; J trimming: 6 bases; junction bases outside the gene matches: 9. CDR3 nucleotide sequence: TGTGCCAGCAGTGACCGACAGGGGCTTAGCGAGCAGTACTTC. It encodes CASSDRQGLSEQYF.

The CDR3 DNA sequence: TGTGCCAGCAGTTTCGTGACCGGGATCTCTGGAAACACCATATATTTT. This sequence encodes CASSFVTGISGNTIYF. The chain carries TRBV28 and TRBJ1-3; D ambiguous. The CDR3 spans 16 residues. Germline lookup yields CDR1 MDHEN and CDR2 SYDVKM. Trimming shortened V by 3 bases and J by 0 bases, and 12 bases separated the two germline ends.

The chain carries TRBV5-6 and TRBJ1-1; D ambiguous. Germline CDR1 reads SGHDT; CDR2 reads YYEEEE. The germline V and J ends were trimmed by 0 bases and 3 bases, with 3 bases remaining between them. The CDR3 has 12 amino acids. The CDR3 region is CASSLGHTEAFF. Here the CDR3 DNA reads TGTGCCAGCAGCTTGGGGCACACTGAAGCTTTCTTT.

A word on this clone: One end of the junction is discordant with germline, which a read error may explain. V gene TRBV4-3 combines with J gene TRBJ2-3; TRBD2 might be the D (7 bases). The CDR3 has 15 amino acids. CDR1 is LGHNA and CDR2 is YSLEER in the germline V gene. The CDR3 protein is CASSQDWGGTDTQYF. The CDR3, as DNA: TGCGCCAGCAGCCAAGATTGGGGGGGCACTGATACGCAGTATTTT.

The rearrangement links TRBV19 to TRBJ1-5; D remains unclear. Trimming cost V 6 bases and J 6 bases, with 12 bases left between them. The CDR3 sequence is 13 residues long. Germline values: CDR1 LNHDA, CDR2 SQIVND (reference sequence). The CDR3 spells CASSHGWGQPQHF. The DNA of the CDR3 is TGTGCCAGTAGCCACGGTTGGGGTCAGCCCCAGCATTTT.

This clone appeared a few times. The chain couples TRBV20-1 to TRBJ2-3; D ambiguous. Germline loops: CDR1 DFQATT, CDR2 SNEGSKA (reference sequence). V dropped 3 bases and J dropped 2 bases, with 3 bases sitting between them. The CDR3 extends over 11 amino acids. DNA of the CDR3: TGCAGTGCTAGCCACACAGATACGCAGTATTTT. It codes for CSASHTDTQYF.